One and the same sample provided the 29 T cell receptor beta chains below, sequenced in a study of identical twins. TCRdb analysed the 5' RACE reads with MiXCR anew, one entry per CDR3 protein. The data contain 1.5 million to 2 million distinct CDR3 sequences, roughly 35% of them singletons. Sequencing was done on a sample of cord blood. The receptor set was obtained from a newborn girl in good health.

This clonotype was counted only a few times. A much larger clone lies one base from this, so it may be a read error. The chain uses TRBV5-4 and TRBJ2-3; 10 bases are a match to TRBD2. With 4 bases clipped from V and 2 bases from J, the junction kept 4 bases outside the gene matches. This CDR3 is 15 amino acids long. Looked up from germline, CDR1 is SGHNT and CDR2 is YYREEE (reference sequence). As DNA, the CDR3 is TGTGCCAGCAGCCACGGACTAGCGGACACAGATACGCAGTATTTT. It translates to CASSHGLADTDTQYF.

This clonotype was seen a handful of times. V usage is TRBV20-1 and J usage is TRBJ2-5; 11 bases fit TRBD2. CDR3 length equals 15 residues. The germline V gene encodes CDR1 DFQATT and CDR2 SNEGSKA (reference sequence). V trimming: 0 bases; J trimming: 3 bases; junction bases outside the gene matches: 3. CDR3 residues: CSAREGSGREETQYF. The CDR3 nucleotides are TGCAGTGCTAGAGAAGGTAGCGGGAGGGAAGAGACCCAGTACTTC.

This clonotype has more than one count but fewer than ten. J is TRBJ1-5 and V is TRBV7-2; TRBD1 is a possible D gene (6 bases). Germline values: CDR1 SGHTA, CDR2 FQGNSA. This CDR3 is 17 amino acids long. The V end was cut by 5 bases, the J end by 0 bases, with 17 bases between. The CDR3 loop reads CASSKDYRESSNQPQHF. CDR3 DNA sequence: TGTGCCAGCAGCAAAGACTACAGGGAGAGTAGCAATCAGCCCCAGCATTTT.

This clonotype was found a few times. This chain joins TRBV12-3 or TRBV12-4 and TRBJ1-5, with D uncertain. Trimming cost V 2 bases and J 2 bases, with 13 bases left between them. CDR3 length: 16 residues. The CDR3 here is CASSLRSQIGNQPQHF. The DNA for the CDR3 is TGTGCCAGCAGTTTAAGGTCCCAGATTGGCAATCAGCCCCAGCATTTT.

The V gene is TRBV12-3 or TRBV12-4, the J gene TRBJ2-3; D gene uncertain. The CDR3 runs to 14 residues. The germline V and J ends were trimmed by 4 bases and 4 bases, with 12 bases remaining between them. CDR3 DNA sequence: TGTGCCAGCAGTTCGGGTCCAAACCCAGATACGCAGTATTTT. Translation gives CASSSGPNPDTQYF.

This clonotype was seen more than once but under ten times. The chain is built from TRBV4-1 and TRBJ2-1; no clear D gene. Germline loops: CDR1 MGHRA, CDR2 YSYEKL. There are 17 residues in the CDR3. V was trimmed by 0 bases and J by 2 bases, leaving 14 bases between them. CDR3 sequence reads: CASSQEDDSWAYNEQFF. Here the CDR3 DNA reads TGCGCCAGCAGCCAAGAAGATGACTCCTGGGCCTACAATGAGCAGTTCTTC.

CDR3 sequence reads: CASSADGFYGYTF. The CDR3 nucleotides are TGTGCCAGCAGTGCGGACGGGTTCTATGGCTACACCTTC. This chain joins TRBV25-1 and TRBJ1-2; no firm D call. Deletions cut 4 bases from V and 4 bases from J, with 10 bases between. CDR3 length: 13 amino acids. Looked up from germline, CDR1 is MGHDK and CDR2 is SYGVNS.

V is TRBV20-1 and J is TRBJ2-4; D gene unclear. CDR3 length: 10 amino acids. Between the trimmed V and J ends, which lost 3 bases and 7 bases, there was a span of 4 bases. Germline V gives CDR1 DFQATT, CDR2 SNEGSKA (reference sequence). This CDR3 reads CSARRNIQYF. The CDR3 coding sequence is TGCAGTGCTAGGCGGAACATTCAGTACTTC.

V usage is TRBV9 and J usage is TRBJ1-2, with D hard to call. The CDR3 totals 16 residues. Trimming pared 0 bases from V and 1 base from J, leaving 13 bases between. From germline, CDR1 is SGDLS and CDR2 YYNGEE. In DNA form, the CDR3 reads TGTGCCAGCAGCGTAGATGTCAGTCCTTATAACTATGGCTACACCTTC. Its protein product is CASSVDVSPYNYGYTF.

In its sample, this clonotype was seen many times. The rearrangement uses TRBV11-2 and TRBJ2-7, with 8 nucleotides matching TRBD1. Germline-derived CDR1 and CDR2 are SGHAT and FQNNGV. The CDR3 has 12 residues. V dropped 4 bases and J dropped 4; count of bases not matched to a gene: 0. The CDR3 sequence: CASSWDRYEQYF. In DNA, the CDR3 is TGTGCCAGCAGCTGGGACAGGTACGAGCAGTACTTC.

Details on this clonotype: One junction end disagrees with the germline gene, perhaps due to a read error. The chain recombines TRBV7-2 with TRBJ2-1, with no clear D. In germline, CDR1 is SGHTA, CDR2 FQGNSA. The CDR3 spans 13 residues. The CDR3: CACSLPSHNEQFF. The CDR3, as DNA: TGTGCCTGCAGCTTACCTTCCCACAATGAGCAGTTCTTC.

On this clonotype itself: A much larger clone sits a single nucleotide away, making a read error possible. The chain uses TRBV27 and TRBJ2-3; 8 bases map to TRBD2. The length of the CDR3 is 16 residues. Germline V gene lookup returns CDR1 MNHEY and CDR2 SMNVEV (reference sequence). This CDR3 reads CASSLLGLAGTDTRYF. The CDR3, as DNA: TGTGCCAGCAGTTTGCTCGGACTAGCTGGCACAGATACGCGGTATTTT.

The sample holds a few counts of this clonotype. The V gene is TRBV20-1, the J gene TRBJ2-1, with 7 bases aligning to TRBD2. Germline V gene lookup returns CDR1 DFQATT and CDR2 SNEGSKA (reference sequence). CDR3 length equals 16 residues. Germline trimming cut 6 bases from V and 0 bases from J; bases unmatched to any gene: 11. The CDR3, as DNA: TGCAGTGCGGGGGGGGGACTTCTAAGCTCCTACAATGAGCAGTTCTTC. This gives the protein CSAGGGLLSSYNEQFF.

CDR3: CASSQEVGPSTDTQYF. The DNA for the CDR3 is TGTGCCAGCAGCCAAGAGGTGGGACCTAGCACAGATACGCAGTATTTT. J is TRBJ2-3 and V is TRBV4-2; the D gene could be TRBD1 or TRBD2 (5 bases each). The CDR3 loop spans 16 amino acids. Germline V gene lookup returns CDR1 LGHNA and CDR2 YNFKEQ. Trimming shortened V by 0 bases and J by 0 bases, and 10 bases separated the two germline ends.

This clonotype has just a few counts. The chain joins TRBV12-3 or TRBV12-4 to TRBJ2-2, with 7 bases that match TRBD1. The CDR3 is 15 residues long. The V gene end was trimmed by 6 bases and the J gene end by 4 bases; junction bases not matched to a gene: 8. The DNA for the CDR3 is TGTGCCAGCAGGACTACAGGGGCGGGCACCGGGGAGCTGTTTTTT. This codes for CASRTTGAGTGELFF.

This clonotype was seen a handful of times. The chain couples TRBV20-1 to TRBJ2-5; D uncertain. Germline CDR1 DFQATT, CDR2 SNEGSKA (reference sequence). This CDR3 comprises 13 residues. V gave up 1 base and J gave up 2 bases, with 8 bases separating them. CDR3 amino acids: CSARAAQQETQYF. The DNA for the CDR3 is TGCAGTGCTAGAGCCGCACAACAAGAGACCCAGTACTTC.

V and J are TRBV12-3 or TRBV12-4 and TRBJ2-7; 11 nucleotides agree with TRBD2. V lost 2 bases and J lost 3; bases outside the gene matches: 3. This CDR3 has 15 residues. The CDR3 DNA follows: TGTGCCAGCAGTTTAACTAGCGGGAGCTTCTACGAGCAGTACTTC. Residues: CASSLTSGSFYEQYF.

V gene TRBV7-9 combines with J gene TRBJ1-2; 7 bases line up with TRBD1. The CDR3 sequence is 17 residues long. Germline lookup yields CDR1 SEHNR and CDR2 FQNEAQ (reference sequence). Trimming took 0 bases from V and 2 from J; bases not matched to a gene: 9. CDR3 protein: CASSLAVLGTANYGYTF. DNA of the CDR3: TGTGCCAGCAGCTTAGCCGTACTAGGGACAGCCAACTATGGCTACACCTTC.

For this clonotype: One end of the junction does not line up with germline, which may come from a read error. The chain is built from TRBV28 and TRBJ2-1; D might be TRBD2 (5 bases). The V gene's germline CDR1 is MDHEN and CDR2 SYDVKM. This CDR3 region has 15 residues. CDR3 loop: CASSLSGNVYNKQFF. The DNA of the CDR3 is TGTGCCAGCAGTTTGTCCGGGAATGTCTACAATAAGCAGTTCTTC.

This clonotype was seen only a few times. The chain employs TRBV7-9 and TRBJ1-2; 9 nucleotides align to TRBD1. Germline V gene data show CDR1 as SEHNR and CDR2 as FQNEAQ (reference sequence). The CDR3 consists of 13 residues. After removal of 11 bases from V and 1 base from J, the junction contained 5 bases not matched to a gene. CDR3 bases: TGTGCCGGGAGGACAGGGGATAACTATGGCTACACCTTC. Translated, it gives CAGRTGDNYGYTF.

The chain combines TRBV5-1 with TRBJ2-1; 8 bases match TRBD2. In germline, CDR1 is SGHRS, CDR2 YFSETQ. The CDR3 sequence is 12 residues long. The trim removed 0 bases at V and 15 bases at J, leaving 5 bases unmatched. CDR3 sequence reads: CASSLGTSLWFF. DNA for the CDR3: TGCGCCAGCAGCTTGGGGACTAGCCTTTGGTTCTTC.

The V call is TRBV12-3 or TRBV12-4, the J call TRBJ2-1; D unresolved. The CDR3 has 17 residues. The ends were cut back, 1 base at V and 3 bases at J, with 16 bases in the middle. CDR3 sequence reads: CASSLGVLGIGYNEQFF. CDR3 coding DNA: TGTGCCAGCAGTTTAGGGGTCCTGGGGATAGGCTACAATGAGCAGTTCTTC.

The gene calls are TRBV6-6 and TRBJ1-4; 9 bases line up with TRBD1. CDR1 and CDR2 (germline): MNHNY, SVGAGI (reference sequence). The CDR3 runs 12 residues. The ends lost 7 bases at V and 11 bases at J; junction bases unmatched: 5. The CDR3 nucleotides are TGTGCCAGCACCGGGACAGGGCGGAAACTGTTTTTT. Translation gives CASTGTGRKLFF.

The chain has TRBV11-2 and TRBJ2-3; TRBD2 aligns across 8 bases. Per the germline V gene, CDR1 is SGHAT and CDR2 is FQNNGV. The CDR3 has 19 amino acids. The trim removed 5 bases at V and 0 bases at J, leaving 16 bases unmatched. The DNA of the CDR3 is TGTGCCAGCAGCCCACGGCGTAGCGGGGTAGCCCTTAGCACAGATACGCAGTATTTT. Its protein is CASSPRRSGVALSTDTQYF. The full variable domain, with the rest looked up from reference TRBV11-2 and TRBJ2-3, is EAGVAQSPRYKIIEKRQSVAFWCNPISGHATLYWYQQILGQGPKLLIQFQNNGVVDDSQLPKDRFSAERLKGVDSTLKIQPAKLEDSAVYLCASSPRRSGVALSTDTQYFGPGTRLTVL.

The chain has TRBV28 and TRBJ2-7; 7 bases are a match to TRBD1. This CDR3 has 16 residues. In germline, CDR1 is MDHEN, CDR2 SYDVKM. V dropped 6 bases and J dropped 3; count of bases not matched to a gene: 14. The CDR3 spells CASRKTGTASDYEQYF. CDR3 DNA sequence: TGTGCCAGCAGAAAAACCGGGACAGCATCGGACTACGAGCAGTACTTC.

This clonotype was observed a few times. The V and J genes are TRBV20-1 and TRBJ2-4; a possible D gene is TRBD1 (6 bases). Germline V CDR1 and CDR2: DFQATT, SNEGSKA (reference sequence). This CDR3 spans 14 amino acids. Trimming cost V 5 bases and J 0 bases, with 11 bases left between them. CDR3 coding DNA: TGCAGTGCTGATTCAGGGGTAGCCAAAAACATTCAGTACTTC. Protein product: CSADSGVAKNIQYF.

This clonotype was found a few times. This rearrangement joins TRBV7-9 to TRBJ1-4, with 7 positions matching TRBD1. Trimming took 5 bases from V and 7 from J; bases not matched to a gene: 7. There are 14 residues in the CDR3. Per germline, CDR1 SEHNR and CDR2 FQNEAQ (reference sequence). For the CDR3, the DNA is TGTGCCAGCAGCCCCAGGGGGAGTGGTGAAAAACTGTTTTTT. It encodes CASSPRGSGEKLFF. Complete variable domain (other parts from reference TRBV7-9 and TRBJ1-4): DTGVSQNPRHKITKRGQNVTFRCDPISEHNRLYWYRQTLGQGPEFLTYFQNEAQLEKSRLLSDRFSAERPKGSFSTLEIQRTEQGDSAMYLCASSPRGSGEKLFFGSGTQLSVL.

Points on this clonotype: The junction shows a germline mismatch at one end, possibly a read error. This sequence joins TRBV4-2 and TRBJ2-6; no reliable D call. The V gene's germline CDR1 is LGHNA and CDR2 YNFKEQ. The CDR3 has 17 amino acids. The DNA for the CDR3 is TGTGCCAGCGGCCAAGACCTAGGCCCCTCTGGGGCCAACGTCCTGACTTTC. Translated, it gives CASGQDLGPSGANVLTF.

J is TRBJ2-2 and V is TRBV5-1; no clear D gene. V was trimmed by 0 bases and J by 0 bases, leaving 6 bases between them. Germline assignment: CDR1 SGHRS and CDR2 YFSETQ. This CDR3 region has 15 residues. The CDR3 nucleotides are TGCGCCAGCAGCTTGGACGGCGCGAACACCGGGGAGCTGTTTTTT. Translated, it gives CASSLDGANTGELFF.